The present T cell receptor beta chain was sequenced within a study of response to subunit inactivated influenza vaccine (dated by TCRdb to 2016 to 2019). For the wider study: The study used deep quantitative T cell receptor repertoire profiling to track responses to a trivalent subunit inactivated influenza vaccine. Summary of the overall study and its limitations: The authors proposed that each seasonal influenza vaccination may bring in only a limited number of new T cells.

Per the germline V gene (reference sequence), MNHEY is the CDR1 and SMNVEV is the CDR2. From its cysteine to its phenylalanine, the CDR3 spans 14 amino acids. Here the CDR3 DNA is all that survives: 42 bases in frame from base 1. The germline V end is reduced by 4 bases and the J end by 7 bases; junction bases left unmatched: 10. The protocol used for the library was RT-PCR. Reads for this sample came from an Illumina HiSeq 2500. Using fastp at Q25 and MiXCR, TCRdb reprocessed the public reads and kept productive beta chains. CDR3 protein duplicates are merged, each entry listing the most common genes and DNA. Within this sample are around 470,000 distinct CDR3 sequences, with approximately 6.9% of them counted one time only. Approximately 14% of the sample belongs to the ten largest clones. This clonotype has a count of ten or more. Its antigen target is currently unknown. There are no base qualities to consult, and no much larger clone falls within one base.

Recombination joined TRBV27 with TRBJ2-7, with 7 middle bases fitting TRBD1. The specimen was PBMCs from blood, collected around 25 months after vaccination. This TCR came from a man aged 50 to 69 who received an inactivated influenza vaccine. Donor details come from another sample of the same person, matched by shared clones. The CDR3 here reads CASSYRQGRGEQYF. Read as DNA, the sequence is TGTGCCAGCAGTTACCGACAGGGTAGGGGAGAGCAGTACTTC.